These 15 T cell receptor beta chains came from one sample sequenced in a study of T cell changes during pregnancy in multiple sclerosis. The method was immunoSEQ multiplex PCR; TCRdb's version includes in-frame clones alone and lacks a portion of them. The repertoire holds approximately 130,000 clones, about 93% seen once, with roughly 6.2% in the top ten. Specimen: peripheral blood, collected before pregnancy. The origin of the receptors is a female donor with multiple sclerosis, enrolled in a pregnancy study.

J is TRBJ1-5 and V is TRBV6-1, with D possibly TRBD1 on 5 matching bases. V lost 6 bases and J lost 3, with 12 bases in between. The CDR3 length is 14 residues. The germline CDR1 and CDR2 sequences are MNHNS and SASEGT. CDR3: CASSFDRANQPQHF. The CDR3 bases are TGTGCCAGCAGCTTTGACAGAGCCAATCAGCCCCAGCATTTT.

The chain joins TRBV19 to TRBJ2-6, with TRBD2 matching 8 bases. The junction had 4 bases not matched to a gene; V was cut back by 6 bases and J by 0 bases. Germline-derived CDR1 and CDR2 are LNHDA and SQIVND (reference sequence). This CDR3 region has 16 residues. The chain's CDR3 is CASRGAGGSGANVLTF. Here the CDR3 DNA reads TGTGCCAGTAGGGGGGCGGGAGGCTCTGGGGCCAACGTCCTGACTTTC.

The V call is TRBV1, the J call TRBJ2-1; whether TRBD2, the table's D call, matches the DNA was not checked. TRBV1 constitutes a pseudogene. The CDR3 is 18 amino acids. In nucleotides, the CDR3 is TGCACCAGCAGCCAAGGGGAAGGCGGGAGGAGCTCCTACAATGAGCAGTTCTTC. Its protein product is CTSSQGEGGRSSYNEQFF.

The V call is TRBV19, the J call TRBJ1-5; TRBD1 aligns across 8 bases. The CDR3 contains 15 residues. Germline V gene sequence: CDR1 LNHDA, CDR2 SQIVND (reference sequence). The trim removed 9 bases at V and 1 base at J, leaving 8 bases unmatched. The CDR3 spells CASRDRGKSNQPQHF. The CDR3 DNA sequence: TGTGCCAGCCGAGACAGGGGCAAGAGCAATCAGCCCCAGCATTTT.

The chain couples TRBV6-5 to TRBJ1-6; D gene uncertain. Trimming left V 5 bases short and J 10 bases short, with 15 bases between. The CDR3 runs 14 residues. Germline V gene lookup returns CDR1 MNHEY and CDR2 SVGAGI. CDR3: CASSRRDNLSPLHF. In DNA form, the CDR3 reads TGTGCCAGCAGTCGTCGGGATAATCTATCACCCCTCCACTTT.

This rearrangement joins TRBV4-2 to TRBJ1-2, with D unclear. The V gene lost 2 bases and the J gene lost 7 bases, with 14 bases spanning the gap. Germline V CDR1 and CDR2: LGHNA, YNFKEQ. The CDR3 sequence is 14 residues long. For the CDR3, the DNA is TGTGCCAGCAGCCAAATGCCCCCCTCGGGTGGCTACACCTTC. Translating gives CASSQMPPSGGYTF.

This chain connects TRBV5-1 to TRBJ2-3; D gene uncertain. The CDR3 extends over 18 amino acids. Germline CDR1 and CDR2: SGHRS and YFSETQ. Trimming left V 1 base short and J 2 bases short, with 20 bases between. The DNA for the CDR3 is TGCGCCAGCAGCTTGATTGGGCCAGGCCTCTCCTTCACAGATACGCAGTATTTT. It encodes CASSLIGPGLSFTDTQYF.

The V and J genes are TRBV28 and TRBJ2-1; 8 bases line up with TRBD2. V was pared by 5 bases and J by 6 bases, with 9 bases of the junction left unmatched. Germline assignment: CDR1 MDHEN and CDR2 SYDVKM. The CDR3 has 15 amino acids. CDR3 protein: CASSTSGTSRNEQFF. In nucleotides, the CDR3 is TGTGCCAGCAGTACCTCCGGGACTAGTCGCAATGAGCAGTTCTTC.

The rearrangement links TRBV6-5 to TRBJ2-5; TRBD2 matches at 9 bases. The CDR3 runs to 14 residues. V dropped 4 bases and J dropped 4; count of bases not matched to a gene: 4. CDR1 is MNHEY, CDR2 SVGAGI, per germline. CDR3 nucleotides: TGTGCCAGCAGTTTTAGCGGGGGATTAGAGACCCAGTACTTC. This encodes CASSFSGGLETQYF.

The rearrangement uses TRBV4-1 and TRBJ2-1; a possible D gene is TRBD2 (6 bases). V gave up 0 bases and J gave up 2 bases, with 14 bases separating them. Germline CDR1 MGHRA, CDR2 YSYEKL. The CDR3 runs 17 residues. CDR3 sequence reads: CASSQDRSGEAYNEQFF. CDR3 coding DNA: TGCGCCAGCAGCCAAGATCGGTCGGGGGAGGCCTACAATGAGCAGTTCTTC.

Notes on this clone: This specimen includes other DNA sequences encoding the same CDR3. The gene calls are TRBV7-2 and TRBJ1-2; D may be TRBD1 (5 bases). Germline V gene data show CDR1 as SGHTA and CDR2 as FQGNSA. Trimming cost V 5 bases and J 7 bases, with 20 bases left between them. The CDR3 contains 15 residues. This CDR3 is CASSPGGRKLGGYTF. DNA for the CDR3: TGTGCCAGCAGCCCCGGGGGTAGGAAGCTAGGTGGCTACACCTTC.

The rearrangement links TRBV13 to TRBJ2-3, with 10 bases aligning to TRBD1. Germline CDR1 is PRHDT and CDR2 is FYEKMQ (reference sequence). CDR3 length: 16 amino acids. V was pared by 0 bases and J by 2 bases, with 2 bases of the junction left unmatched. CDR3 sequence reads: CASSLGGQGVTDTQYF. The DNA of the CDR3 is TGTGCCAGCAGCTTAGGAGGACAGGGGGTCACAGATACGCAGTATTTT.

The chain carries TRBV19 and TRBJ1-2; no clear D. CDR3 length: 11 amino acids. Germline CDR1 is LNHDA and CDR2 is SQIVND (reference sequence). Trimming stripped 5 bases from V and 4 bases from J, with 5 bases between. This chain's CDR3 is CASSGVYGYTF. Here the CDR3 DNA reads TGTGCCAGTAGTGGAGTCTATGGCTACACCTTC.

The gene calls are TRBV7-6 and TRBJ2-3, with TRBD1 matching 7 bases. The CDR3 covers 16 residues. V was pared by 3 bases and J by 5 bases, with 11 bases of the junction left unmatched. Germline CDR1 SGHVS, CDR2 FNYEAQ. The CDR3 reads CASSFSNRGTRDTQYF. CDR3 coding DNA: TGTGCCAGCAGCTTTAGTAACAGGGGAACCCGAGATACGCAGTATTTT.

V usage is TRBV4-2 and J usage is TRBJ1-1; 8 positions match TRBD1. Germline V gives CDR1 LGHNA, CDR2 YNFKEQ. The CDR3 loop spans 14 amino acids. J was trimmed by 8 bases and V by 1 base; bases with no gene match: 6. The CDR3, as DNA: TGTGCCAGCAGCCAAGCTCCCCGGGACAGGGAAGCTTTCTTT. Translating gives CASSQAPRDREAFF.